The TCR beta chain under discussion was sequenced for a study of shared clonotypes between healthy human individuals. The overall study: Researchers assigned three CD4 naive, three CD4 memory, two CD8 naive and one CD8 memory plate to each donor. Study-wide points: Naive CD4 clonotype sharing across a few donors was approximately 5%.

Points on this clone: The antigen remains unidentified.

Each subset's genomic DNA was shared equally among a number of immunoSEQ plates. Sequencing used immunoSEQ multiplex PCR; TCRdb keeps in-frame clones, though not all of them. The sample has 550,000 to 700,000 clones; less than 80% are singletons. Germline V gives CDR1 MDHEN, CDR2 SYDVKM. The CDR3 runs to 16 residues. V dropped 6 bases and J dropped 8; count of bases not matched to a gene: 14. This sequence was found in a woman in her 30s in good health. The sample comprised memory CD4+ T cells sorted from blood. Subset noted: CD45RA-negative fraction. This chain links TRBV28 with TRBJ2-1; 9 bases fit TRBD1. CDR3 nucleotides: TGTGCCAGCAGAGAACCCTCGGGACAGGGCGGGGATGAGCAGTTCTTC. This gives the protein CASREPSGQGGDEQFF.